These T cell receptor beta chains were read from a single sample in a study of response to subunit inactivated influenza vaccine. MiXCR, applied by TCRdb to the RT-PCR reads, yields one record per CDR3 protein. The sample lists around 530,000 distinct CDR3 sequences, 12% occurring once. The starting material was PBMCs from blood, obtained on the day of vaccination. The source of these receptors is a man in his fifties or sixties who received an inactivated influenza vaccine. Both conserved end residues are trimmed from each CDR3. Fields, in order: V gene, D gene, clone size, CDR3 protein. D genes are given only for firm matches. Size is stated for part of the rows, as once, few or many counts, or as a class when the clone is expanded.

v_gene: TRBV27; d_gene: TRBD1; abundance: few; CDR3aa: ASMTGVSPLH
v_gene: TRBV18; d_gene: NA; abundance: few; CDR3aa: ASSPRGRGTEAF
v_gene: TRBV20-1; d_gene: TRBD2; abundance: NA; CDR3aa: SASKLAGTAYNEQF
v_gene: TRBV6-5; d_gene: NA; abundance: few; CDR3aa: ASSYRVASGTDTQY
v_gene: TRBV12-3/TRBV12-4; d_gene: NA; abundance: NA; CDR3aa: ASSLAVVSDNEQF
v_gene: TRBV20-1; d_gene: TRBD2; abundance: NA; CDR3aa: SARPAGGRDTQY
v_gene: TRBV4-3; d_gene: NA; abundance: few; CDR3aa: ASSQDKNTDTQY
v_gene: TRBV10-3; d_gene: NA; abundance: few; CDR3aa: AISDAVGTQY
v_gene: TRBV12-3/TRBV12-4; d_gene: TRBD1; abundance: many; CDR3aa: ASSWTGGTDTQY
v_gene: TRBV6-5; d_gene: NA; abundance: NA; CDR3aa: ASIRTGTYDGYT
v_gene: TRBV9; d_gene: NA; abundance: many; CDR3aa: ASSVAQIGNIQY
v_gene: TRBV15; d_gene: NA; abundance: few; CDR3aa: ATSQSGPGQPQH
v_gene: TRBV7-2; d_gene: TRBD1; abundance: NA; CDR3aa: ASSLRDRVSGGELF
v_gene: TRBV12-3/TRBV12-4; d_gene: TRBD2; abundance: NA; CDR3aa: ASSSGTSGGAYEQY
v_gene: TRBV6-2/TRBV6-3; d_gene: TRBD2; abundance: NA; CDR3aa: ASSYGLAGFTDTQY
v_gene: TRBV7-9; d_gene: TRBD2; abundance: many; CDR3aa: ASSFGTSVNEQF
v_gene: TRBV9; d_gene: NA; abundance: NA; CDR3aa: ASSVAQGSSTDTQY
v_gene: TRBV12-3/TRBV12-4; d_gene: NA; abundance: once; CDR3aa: ASTTLSGGETQY
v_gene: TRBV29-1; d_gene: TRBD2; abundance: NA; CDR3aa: SVRLAMAGELF
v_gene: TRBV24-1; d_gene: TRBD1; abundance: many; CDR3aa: ATSETGGRTGELF
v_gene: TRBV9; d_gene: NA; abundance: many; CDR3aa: ASSVGRVMGEQY
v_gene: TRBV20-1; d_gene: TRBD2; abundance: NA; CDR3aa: SAPPTSGRAGDTQY
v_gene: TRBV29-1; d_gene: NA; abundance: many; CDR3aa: SVGYEQF
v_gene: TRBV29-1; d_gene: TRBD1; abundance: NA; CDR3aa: SVDSQGAGEQY
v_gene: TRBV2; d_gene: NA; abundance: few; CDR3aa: ASWGAQGRGDGYT
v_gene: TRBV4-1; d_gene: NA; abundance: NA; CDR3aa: ASSPEAGINQPQH
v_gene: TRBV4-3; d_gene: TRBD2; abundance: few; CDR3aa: ASSPVGTSGPGGNTQY